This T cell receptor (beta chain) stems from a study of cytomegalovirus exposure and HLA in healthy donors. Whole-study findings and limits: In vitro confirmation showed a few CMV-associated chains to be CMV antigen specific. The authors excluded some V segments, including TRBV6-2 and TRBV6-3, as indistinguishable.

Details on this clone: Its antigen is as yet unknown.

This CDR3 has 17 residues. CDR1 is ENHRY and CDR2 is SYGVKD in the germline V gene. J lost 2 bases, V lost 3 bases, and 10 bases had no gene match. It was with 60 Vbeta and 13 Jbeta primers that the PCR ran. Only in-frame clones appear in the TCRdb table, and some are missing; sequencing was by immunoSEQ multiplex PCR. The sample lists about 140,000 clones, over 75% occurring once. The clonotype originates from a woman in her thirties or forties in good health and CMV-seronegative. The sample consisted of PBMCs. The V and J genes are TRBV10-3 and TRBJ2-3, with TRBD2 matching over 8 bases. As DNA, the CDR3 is TGTGCCATCAGTGATCGCCTAGCGGGTCCGCTCACAGATACGCAGTATTTT. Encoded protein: CAISDRLAGPLTDTQYF.